This TCR beta chain was identified in a study of blood T cell repertoires in COVID-19. As for the study in general: Acute and convalescent COVID-19 specimens originated in the United States, Italy and Spain. T cells, B-cell-depleted T cells, or PBMCs supplied cDNA or gDNA.

Per the original methods: Estimated nucleated cell counts came from reference gene primer amplification. Assay used: immunoSEQ multiplex PCR; TCRdb lists only in-frame clones, some missing. That table is the source of V, J and clone size, and D and trimming were worked out from the DNA. The table records 150,000 to 160,000 clones, about 90% of them present only once. This CDR3 comprises 14 residues. V dropped 7 bases and J dropped 5 bases, with 15 bases sitting between them. Per the germline V gene, CDR1 is MDHEN and CDR2 is SYDVKM. This receptor was taken from a man aged 50 or older with acute or convalescent COVID-19. This chain uses TRBV28 with TRBJ2-1, with a possible D match to TRBD2 (7 bases). The specimen was peripheral blood. CDR3 in DNA: TGTGCCAGCACGCTGGGGGGGCCACACAATGAGCAGTTCTTC. Translation gives CASTLGGPHNEQFF.